A selection of T cell receptor beta chains follows, all from one sample in a study of control samples from healthy donors and cancer patients. Sequencing was performed with immunoSEQ multiplex PCR; in TCRdb, only in-frame clones are kept and a portion is missing. The table records under 85,000 clones, 90% to 95% of them present only once. The specimen sequenced was PBMCs. These receptors were taken from a woman aged 40 to 55 with lung cancer. CDR3s include the opening cysteine and the closing phenylalanine or tryptophan. D genes are given only for firm matches. Some rows have no size entry. The others give once, few or many, or a class for an expanded clone.

V gene: TRBV19; J gene: TRBJ1-5; D gene: TRBD1; clone size: -; CDR3 protein: CASWGQGSNQPQHF; CDR3 DNA: TGTGCCAGCTGGGGACAGGGTTCCAATCAGCCCCAGCATTTT
V gene: TRBV28; J gene: TRBJ1-1; D gene: -; clone size: once; CDR3 protein: CASSLSRAEAFF; CDR3 DNA: TGTGCCAGCAGTTTGTCCCGGGCTGAAGCTTTCTTT
V gene: TRBV6-6; J gene: TRBJ2-7; D gene: TRBD1; clone size: -; CDR3 protein: CASSYPDRGPYEQYF; CDR3 DNA: TGTGCCAGCAGTTACCCGGACAGGGGGCCCTACGAGCAGTACTTC
V gene: TRBV29-1; J gene: TRBJ2-1; D gene: -; clone size: -; CDR3 protein: CSVSKGQGEQFF; CDR3 DNA: TGCAGCGTTTCTAAGGGGCAGGGTGAGCAGTTCTTC
V gene: TRBV5-1; J gene: TRBJ1-4; D gene: -; clone size: -; CDR3 protein: CASSLGQGFNEKLFF; CDR3 DNA: TGCGCCAGCAGCTTGGGGCAGGGGTTTAATGAAAAACTGTTTTTT
V gene: TRBV5-5; J gene: TRBJ2-1; D gene: TRBD2; clone size: -; CDR3 protein: CASSELAGGPYNEQFF; CDR3 DNA: TGTGCCAGCAGCGAACTAGCGGGGGGGCCCTACAATGAGCAGTTCTTC
V gene: TRBV7-2; J gene: TRBJ2-7; D gene: -; clone size: -; CDR3 protein: CASSIPAGSLRSEQYF; CDR3 DNA: TGTGCCAGCAGCATCCCAGCGGGTAGTCTAAGGTCCGAGCAGTACTTC
V gene: TRBV27; J gene: TRBJ2-7; D gene: -; clone size: -; CDR3 protein: CASSAGALSYEQYF; CDR3 DNA: TGTGCCAGCAGTGCAGGGGCCTTATCCTACGAGCAGTACTTC
V gene: TRBV18; J gene: TRBJ2-1; D gene: -; clone size: -; CDR3 protein: CASSPTQDNEQFF; CDR3 DNA: TGTGCCAGCTCACCAACCCAAGACAATGAGCAGTTCTTC
V gene: TRBV13; J gene: TRBJ1-1; D gene: -; clone size: once; CDR3 protein: CASSFKGPNTEAFF; CDR3 DNA: TGTGCCAGCAGCTTTAAGGGCCCCAACACTGAAGCTTTCTTT
V gene: TRBV5-1; J gene: TRBJ1-2; D gene: -; clone size: -; CDR3 protein: CASSSTPPVYGYTF; CDR3 DNA: TGCGCCAGCAGCTCGACACCTCCGGTCTATGGCTACACCTTC
V gene: TRBV6-4; J gene: TRBJ1-6; D gene: -; clone size: -; CDR3 protein: CASSDSRLRGSPLHF; CDR3 DNA: TGTGCCAGCAGTGACTCTCGACTGAGAGGTTCACCCCTCCACTTT
V gene: TRBV5-1; J gene: TRBJ1-2; D gene: -; clone size: -; CDR3 protein: CASSLDGTNYGYTF; CDR3 DNA: TGCGCCAGCAGCTTGGACGGTACTAACTATGGCTACACCTTC
V gene: TRBV30; J gene: TRBJ2-7; D gene: TRBD1; clone size: -; CDR3 protein: CAWSLRDRGEQYF; CDR3 DNA: TGTGCCTGGAGCCTCCGGGACAGGGGCGAGCAGTACTTC
V gene: TRBV11-2; J gene: TRBJ2-7; D gene: TRBD2; clone size: -; CDR3 protein: CASSLSGGGVKSYEQYF; CDR3 DNA: TGTGCCAGCAGCTTATCTGGCGGGGGGGTTAAATCTTACGAGCAGTACTTC
V gene: TRBV19; J gene: TRBJ2-7; D gene: -; clone size: -; CDR3 protein: CASSMYRRTMDEQYF; CDR3 DNA: TGTGCCAGTAGTATGTATCGCAGGACTATGGACGAGCAGTACTTC
V gene: TRBV25-1; J gene: TRBJ2-5; D gene: -; clone size: -; CDR3 protein: CASSESQIQETQYF; CDR3 DNA: TGTGCCAGCAGTGAAAGCCAGATCCAAGAGACCCAGTACTTC
V gene: TRBV7-8; J gene: TRBJ1-1; D gene: -; clone size: -; CDR3 protein: CASSNNVGGLTEAFF; CDR3 DNA: TGTGCCAGCAGCAATAACGTTGGGGGCCTCACTGAAGCTTTCTTT
V gene: TRBV4-1; J gene: TRBJ1-1; D gene: -; clone size: once; CDR3 protein: CASSQDGIWGTEAFF; CDR3 DNA: TGCGCCAGCAGCCAAGATGGAATCTGGGGCACTGAAGCTTTCTTT
V gene: TRBV15; J gene: TRBJ2-7; D gene: -; clone size: -; CDR3 protein: CATSREPDYEQYF; CDR3 DNA: TGTGCCACCAGCAGAGAGCCGGACTACGAGCAGTACTTC
V gene: TRBV15; J gene: TRBJ1-5; D gene: -; clone size: -; CDR3 protein: CATSSGPFGNQPQHF; CDR3 DNA: TGTGCCACCAGCAGCGGCCCCTTCGGCAATCAGCCCCAGCATTTT
V gene: TRBV11-2; J gene: TRBJ1-3; D gene: -; clone size: once; CDR3 protein: CASSFWDNRGGNTIYF; CDR3 DNA: TGTGCCAGCAGCTTCTGGGACAACAGAGGAGGAAACACCATATATTTT
V gene: TRBV7-9; J gene: TRBJ1-1; D gene: -; clone size: -; CDR3 protein: CASSLAEAFF; CDR3 DNA: TGTGCCAGCAGCTTGGCGGAAGCTTTCTTT
V gene: TRBV9; J gene: TRBJ1-2; D gene: TRBD1; clone size: -; CDR3 protein: CASSLPQGGSYTF; CDR3 DNA: TGTGCCAGCAGCCTTCCTCAGGGGGGAAGCTACACCTTC
V gene: TRBV19; J gene: TRBJ1-5; D gene: -; clone size: -; CDR3 protein: CASRISDDGNQPQHF; CDR3 DNA: TGTGCCAGTAGAATCTCTGATGATGGCAATCAGCCCCAGCATTTT
V gene: TRBV7-8; J gene: TRBJ2-1; D gene: -; clone size: -; CDR3 protein: CASSLKGPYNEQFF; CDR3 DNA: TGTGCCAGCAGCTTGAAGGGCCCCTACAATGAGCAGTTCTTC
V gene: TRBV2; J gene: TRBJ2-7; D gene: TRBD1; clone size: -; CDR3 protein: CASIRIRTGSGEQYF; CDR3 DNA: TGTGCCAGCATCCGAATAAGGACAGGGTCTGGGGAGCAGTACTTC
V gene: TRBV7-2; J gene: TRBJ1-2; D gene: -; clone size: -; CDR3 protein: CASSLGGEYGYTF; CDR3 DNA: TGTGCCAGCAGCTTAGGCGGGGAATATGGCTACACCTTC
V gene: TRBV6-1; J gene: TRBJ1-4; D gene: -; clone size: -; CDR3 protein: CASSDAFATNEKLFF; CDR3 DNA: TGTGCCAGCAGTGACGCTTTTGCAACTAATGAAAAACTGTTTTTT